The 26 T cell receptor beta chains listed next were all sequenced from one sample in a study of blood T cell repertoires in COVID-19. Data came from immunoSEQ multiplex PCR; TCRdb stores just in-frame clones and leaves some out. The table has about 88,000 clones, roughly 90% seen once. Specimen: peripheral blood. These receptors were collected from a man between 60 and 70 years old with acute or convalescent COVID-19.

The gene calls are TRBV5-4 and TRBJ1-4, with TRBD1 as a possible D gene (5 bases). Germline V gives CDR1 SGHNT, CDR2 YYREEE (reference sequence). The CDR3 is 15 residues long. Trimming stripped 4 bases from V and 4 bases from J, with 14 bases between. The CDR3: CASSIQGGGNEKLFF. Written as DNA, the CDR3 is TGTGCCAGCAGCATCCAGGGTGGTGGTAATGAAAAACTGTTTTTT.

CDR3 coding DNA: TGTGCCAGCAGCTTAACCCGCCGGGAGACCCAGTACTTC. Amino acids: CASSLTRRETQYF. This chain joins TRBV7-3 and TRBJ2-5, with D unresolved. Between the trimmed V and J ends, which lost 0 bases and 5 bases, there was a span of 7 bases. Per the germline V gene, CDR1 is SGHTA and CDR2 is FQGTGA. The CDR3 contains 13 residues.

This chain links TRBV7-9 with TRBJ1-4; D is ambiguous. V gave up 5 bases and J gave up 7 bases, with 17 bases separating them. Germline V gives CDR1 SEHNR, CDR2 FQNEAQ (reference sequence). The CDR3 extends over 15 amino acids. The CDR3 spells CASSLRGVEGEKLFF. The DNA for the CDR3 is TGTGCCAGCAGCCTTAGAGGAGTAGAAGGTGAAAAACTGTTTTTT.

V and J are TRBV6-2 or TRBV6-3 and TRBJ2-3, with 11 positions matching TRBD2. V dropped 4 bases and J dropped 3; count of bases not matched to a gene: 3. The CDR3 sequence is 15 residues long. Germline values: CDR1 MNHEY, CDR2 SVGEGT. The CDR3: CASSSLAGGTDTQYF. CDR3 coding DNA: TGTGCCAGCAGTTCCCTAGCGGGAGGAACAGATACGCAGTATTTT.

This chain connects TRBV7-9 to TRBJ1-4; a weak D match, TRBD1 (5 bases). Germline V gene data show CDR1 as SEHNR and CDR2 as FQNEAQ (reference sequence). This CDR3 comprises 13 residues. Written as DNA, the CDR3 is TGTGCAGTGAGTCGGGAGGGACGTGAAAAACTGTTTTTT. It codes for CAVSREGREKLFF.

V usage is TRBV3-1 (or the pseudogene TRBV3-2) and J usage is TRBJ2-7; 11 positions agree with TRBD2. Germline assignment: CDR1 LGHDT and CDR2 YNNKEL (reference sequence). Germline trimming cut 1 base from V and 3 bases from J; bases unmatched to any gene: 5. The CDR3 spans 16 residues. DNA for the CDR3: TGTGCCAGCAGCCAAGGACCGGGACTAGCGGTCTACGAGCAGTACTTC. It specifies CASSQGPGLAVYEQYF.

This chain connects TRBV6-5 to TRBJ2-7; D is unclear. The germline gives CDR1 MNHEY, CDR2 SVGAGI. The length of the CDR3 is 14 residues. V was trimmed by 0 bases and J by 0 bases, leaving 6 bases between them. The DNA of the CDR3 is TGTGCCAGCAGTTACTCGGTCAGCTCCTACGAGCAGTACTTC. Translating it yields CASSYSVSSYEQYF.

CDR3 DNA sequence: TGCAGCGTGGGGGACAGGCGGGATCAGCCCCAGCATTTT. This sequence encodes CSVGDRRDQPQHF. V usage is TRBV29-1 and J usage is TRBJ1-5; 8 bases are shared with TRBD1. This CDR3 is built from 13 residues. The trim removed 6 bases at V and 5 bases at J, leaving 6 bases unmatched. In germline, CDR1 is SQVTM, CDR2 ANQGSEA.

This chain's CDR3 is CASSLMFSGRESETQYF. Here the CDR3 DNA reads TGTGCCAGCAGCTTAATGTTTAGCGGGAGGGAGTCAGAGACCCAGTACTTC. The rearrangement links TRBV7-2 to TRBJ2-5, with 11 bases identical to TRBD2. V dropped 2 bases and J dropped 4; count of bases not matched to a gene: 9. Germline CDR1 and CDR2: SGHTA and FQGNSA. This CDR3 spans 17 amino acids.

This sequence joins TRBV27 and TRBJ2-1; TRBD2 matches 8 bases. Trimming took 6 bases from V and 7 from J; bases not matched to a gene: 14. CDR1 is MNHEY, CDR2 SMNVEV, per germline (reference sequence). The CDR3 extends over 16 amino acids. The chain's CDR3 is CASSPGRAPIRNEQFF. In DNA, the CDR3 is TGTGCCAGCAGCCCCGGGAGGGCCCCTATTCGGAATGAGCAGTTCTTC.

This clone was seen only a few times. The chain employs TRBV5-1 and TRBJ1-5, with TRBD1 matching over 9 bases. Trimming at V came to 4 bases and at J to 6 bases, leaving 8 bases not matched to a gene. Germline assignment: CDR1 SGHRS and CDR2 YFSETQ. The CDR3 extends over 15 amino acids. CDR3 loop: CASSRGTGNSQPQHF. CDR3 DNA: TGCGCCAGCAGCCGCGGGACAGGGAACTCTCAGCCCCAGCATTTT.

V gene TRBV9 combines with J gene TRBJ1-4; 7 bases match TRBD1. The CDR3 runs 14 residues. V shed 0 bases and J 7 bases; nucleotides not matched to a gene: 3. Germline CDR1 is SGDLS and CDR2 is YYNGEE. CDR3 region: CASSVGTGTEKLFF. The CDR3 region has the DNA TGTGCCAGCAGCGTAGGGACAGGAACTGAAAAACTGTTTTTT.

The gene calls are TRBV5-5 and TRBJ1-1, with D maybe TRBD1 (6 bases). The CDR3 extends over 14 amino acids. The germline V gene has CDR1 SGHKS and CDR2 YYEKEE (reference sequence). Trimming removed 4 bases at V and 3 bases at J, with 13 bases between. The CDR3 is CASSAKTGYTEAFF. In nucleotides, the CDR3 is TGTGCCAGCAGCGCAAAGACAGGTTACACTGAAGCTTTCTTT.

The chain employs TRBV27 and TRBJ1-2; unclear D gene. CDR3 size: 13 residues. CDR1 is MNHEY and CDR2 is SMNVEV in the germline V gene (reference sequence). The germline V and J ends were trimmed by 6 bases and 2 bases, with 10 bases remaining between them. The CDR3 nucleotides read TGTGCCAGCAGCCATACAGTGAACTATGGCTACACCTTC. It codes for CASSHTVNYGYTF.

The chain recombines TRBV6-5 with TRBJ1-4, with 7 nucleotides matching TRBD1. The CDR3 contains 15 residues. Germline trimming cut 2 bases from V and 3 bases from J; bases unmatched to any gene: 3. CDR1 and CDR2 (germline): MNHEY, SVGAGI. Here the CDR3 reads CASSYLGTANEKLFF. The CDR3 DNA sequence: TGTGCCAGCAGTTACCTGGGGACAGCTAATGAAAAACTGTTTTTT.

This clone has a single count. J is TRBJ2-7 and V is TRBV5-1; D perhaps matches TRBD1 (6 bases). V was shortened by 0 bases and J by 5 bases, with 12 bases between the two germline ends. The length of the CDR3 is 14 residues. Germline loops: CDR1 SGHRS, CDR2 YFSETQ. The CDR3 region has the DNA TGCGCCAGCAGCTTGGGCCCAGGGGATAACGAGCAGTACTTC. Its translation is CASSLGPGDNEQYF.

This chain uses TRBV11-1 with TRBJ2-1, with 8 bases aligning to TRBD2. V shed 5 bases, J shed 3 bases, and the junction held 9 bases outside the gene matches. Germline V gene sequence: CDR1 SGHAT, CDR2 FQDESV (reference sequence). The CDR3 runs 16 residues. CDR3 nucleotide sequence: TGTGCCAGCAGCAATACCAGGACTAGCCGCTACAATGAGCAGTTCTTC. This sequence encodes CASSNTRTSRYNEQFF.

The chain couples TRBV24-1 to TRBJ1-4; 10 nucleotides agree with TRBD1. Trimming cost V 4 bases and J 7 bases; bases outside gene matches: 8. The CDR3 consists of 16 residues. Per germline, CDR1 KGHDR and CDR2 SFDVKD. The CDR3 DNA reads TGTGCCACCAGTGACGACCGGGACAGGGGAAGTGAAAAACTGTTTTTT. Its protein is CATSDDRDRGSEKLFF.

The V call is TRBV9, the J call TRBJ2-5; weak D call: TRBD2 (6 bases). Germline CDR1 SGDLS, CDR2 YYNGEE. The V end was cut by 0 bases, the J end by 3 bases, with 12 bases between. The CDR3 contains 15 residues. CDR3 in amino acids: CASSVAAGMKETQYF. The CDR3, as DNA: TGTGCCAGCAGCGTAGCGGCGGGGATGAAAGAGACCCAGTACTTC.

The genes are TRBV6-5 and TRBJ1-1, with D possibly TRBD1 on 5 matching bases. Trimming cost V 0 bases and J 3 bases, with 8 bases left between them. Germline assignment: CDR1 MNHEY and CDR2 SVGAGI. The CDR3 has 14 residues. CDR3 nucleotide sequence: TGTGCCAGCAGTTACTCGGGGCTTCACACTGAAGCTTTCTTT. It codes for CASSYSGLHTEAFF.

V is TRBV6-5 and J is TRBJ2-1; 7 nucleotides match TRBD2. Germline values: CDR1 MNHEY, CDR2 SVGAGI. The V and J ends lost 6 bases and 1 base, in that order; junction bases with no gene match: 6. The CDR3 has 15 residues. The CDR3 spells CASRISGLSYNEQFF. The CDR3 DNA reads TGTGCCAGCAGAATTAGCGGGTTATCCTACAATGAGCAGTTCTTC.

The chain couples TRBV3-1 (or the pseudogene TRBV3-2) to TRBJ1-3; TRBD1 is a possible D gene (6 bases). The germline V and J ends were trimmed by 3 bases and 0 bases, with 18 bases remaining between them. Germline-derived CDR1 and CDR2 are LGHDT and YNNKEL (reference sequence). The CDR3 length is 18 residues. Here the CDR3 DNA reads TGTGCCAGCAGCCATGAGACCGGGACACTGAGCTCTGGAAACACCATATATTTT. The encoded protein is CASSHETGTLSSGNTIYF.

This sequence joins TRBV19 and TRBJ1-5, with a tentative D call TRBD1 (5 bases). This CDR3 region has 14 residues. CDR1 and CDR2 (germline): LNHDA, SQIVND (reference sequence). Trimming pared 7 bases from V and 7 bases from J, leaving 17 bases between. The CDR3 nucleotides are TGTGCCAGTAAAAGTCAGGGTTTCGCGCAGCCCCAGCATTTT. Its protein product is CASKSQGFAQPQHF. The whole variable domain, filled in from reference TRBV19 and TRBJ1-5, reads DGGITQSPKYLFRKEGQNVTLSCEQNLNHDAMYWYRQDPGQGLRLIYYSQIVNDFQKGDIAEGYSVSREKKESFPLTVTSAQKNPTAFYLCASKSQGFAQPQHFGDGTRLSIL.

The chain has TRBV9 and TRBJ1-3; 7 bases are a match to TRBD1. Germline V gives CDR1 SGDLS, CDR2 YYNGEE. With 5 bases clipped from V and 0 bases from J, the junction kept 2 bases outside the gene matches. CDR3 size: 14 residues. CDR3 DNA sequence: TGTGCCAGCAGTCAGGGGGGCTCTGGAAACACCATATATTTT. It codes for CASSQGGSGNTIYF.

The chain couples TRBV5-1 to TRBJ2-2; 7 bases line up with TRBD2. After removal of 4 bases from V and 7 bases from J, the junction contained 13 bases not matched to a gene. The CDR3 has 16 residues. Germline-derived CDR1 and CDR2 are SGHRS and YFSETQ. DNA for the CDR3: TGCGCCAGCAGCGCTACCATGGCCCCGGGGGGCGGGGAGCTGTTTTTT. As protein: CASSATMAPGGGELFF.

The chain carries TRBV24-1 and TRBJ2-1, with D perhaps matching TRBD2 (7 bases). Germline CDR1 reads KGHDR; CDR2 reads SFDVKD. Trimming pared 5 bases from V and 1 base from J, leaving 14 bases between. The CDR3 contains 16 residues. The CDR3 spells CATSAQGRESYNEQFF. CDR3 nucleotides: TGTGCCACCAGTGCTCAGGGGAGGGAGTCCTACAATGAGCAGTTCTTC.